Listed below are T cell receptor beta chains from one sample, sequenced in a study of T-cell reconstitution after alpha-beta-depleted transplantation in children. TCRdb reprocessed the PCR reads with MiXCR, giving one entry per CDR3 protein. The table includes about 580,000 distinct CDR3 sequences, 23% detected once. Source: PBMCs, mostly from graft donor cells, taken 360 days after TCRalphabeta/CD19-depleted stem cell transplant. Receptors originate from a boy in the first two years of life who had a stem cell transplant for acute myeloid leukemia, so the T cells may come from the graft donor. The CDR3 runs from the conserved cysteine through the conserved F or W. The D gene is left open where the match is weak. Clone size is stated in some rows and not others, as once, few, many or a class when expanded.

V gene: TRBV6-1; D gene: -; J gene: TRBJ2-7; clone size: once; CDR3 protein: CASSPTWTGGEQYF; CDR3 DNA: TGTGCCAGCAGTCCGACTTGGACCGGCGGGGAGCAGTACTTC
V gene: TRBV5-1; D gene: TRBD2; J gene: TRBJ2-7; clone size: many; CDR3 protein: CASSDGLAGYEQYF; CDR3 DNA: TGCGCCAGCAGCGATGGACTAGCGGGGTACGAGCAGTACTTC
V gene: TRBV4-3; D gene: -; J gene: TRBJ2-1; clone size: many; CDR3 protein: CASSQGNRPDDEQFF; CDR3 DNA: TGCGCCAGCAGCCAAGGAAACCGGCCCGACGATGAGCAGTTCTTC
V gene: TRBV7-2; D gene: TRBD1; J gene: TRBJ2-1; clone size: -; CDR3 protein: CASSPPDRGCGEQFF; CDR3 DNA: TGTGCCAGCAGCCCCCCGGACAGGGGATGTGGTGAGCAGTTCTTC
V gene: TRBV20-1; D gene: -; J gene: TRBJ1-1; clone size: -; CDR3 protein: CSASRVPMNTEAFF; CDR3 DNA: TGCAGTGCTAGTAGGGTACCCATGAACACTGAAGCTTTCTTT
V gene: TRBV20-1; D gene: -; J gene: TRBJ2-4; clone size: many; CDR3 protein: CSAQYLRFGGAKNIQYF; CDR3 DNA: TGCAGTGCTCAATATCTGCGGTTCGGAGGGGCCAAAAACATTCAGTACTTC
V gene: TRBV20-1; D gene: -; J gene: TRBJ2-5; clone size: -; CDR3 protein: CSASATGETQYF; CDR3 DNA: TGCAGTGCTAGCGCGACCGGGGAGACCCAGTACTTC
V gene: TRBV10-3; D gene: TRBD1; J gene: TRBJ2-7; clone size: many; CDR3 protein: CAISPGQAYEQYF; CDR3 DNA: TGTGCCATCAGCCCGGGACAGGCCTACGAGCAGTACTTC
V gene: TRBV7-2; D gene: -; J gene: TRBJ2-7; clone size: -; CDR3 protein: CASGGSSYEQYF; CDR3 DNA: TGTGCCAGCGGGGGGAGCTCCTACGAGCAGTACTTC
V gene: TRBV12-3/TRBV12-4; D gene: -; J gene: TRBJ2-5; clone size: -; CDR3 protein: CASRISSAGETQYF; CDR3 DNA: TGTGCCAGCAGGATCTCTTCGGCAGGGGAGACCCAGTACTTC
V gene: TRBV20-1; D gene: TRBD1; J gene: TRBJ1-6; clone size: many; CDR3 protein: CSASADRAYNSPLHF; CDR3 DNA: TGCAGTGCGAGCGCGGACAGGGCATATAATTCACCCCTCCACTTT
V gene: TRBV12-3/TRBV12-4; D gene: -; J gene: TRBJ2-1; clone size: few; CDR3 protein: CASSLSRQFF; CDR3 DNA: TGTGCCAGCAGTTTAAGTAGGCAGTTCTTC
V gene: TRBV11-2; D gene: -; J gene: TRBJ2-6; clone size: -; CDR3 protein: CASSAFRRHPLSGANVLTF; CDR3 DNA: TGTGCCAGCAGCGCCTTTCGGAGACACCCACTTTCTGGGGCCAACGTCCTGACTTTC
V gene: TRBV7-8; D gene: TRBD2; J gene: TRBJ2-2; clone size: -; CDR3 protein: CASSRLAVTGELFF; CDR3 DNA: TGTGCCAGCAGCCGACTAGCCGTCACCGGGGAGCTGTTTTTT
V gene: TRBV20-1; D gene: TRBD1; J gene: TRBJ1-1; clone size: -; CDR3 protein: CSARAITGQLNTEAFF; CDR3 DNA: TGCAGTGCTAGAGCTATCACGGGACAGTTGAACACTGAAGCTTTCTTT
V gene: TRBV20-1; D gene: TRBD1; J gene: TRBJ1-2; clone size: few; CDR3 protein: CSAASGTEYGYTF; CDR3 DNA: TGCAGTGCCGCCTCCGGGACAGAATATGGCTACACCTTC
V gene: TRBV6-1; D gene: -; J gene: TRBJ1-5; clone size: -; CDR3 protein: CASRSWAGDQPQHF; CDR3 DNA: TGTGCCAGCCGATCGTGGGCGGGGGATCAGCCCCAGCATTTT
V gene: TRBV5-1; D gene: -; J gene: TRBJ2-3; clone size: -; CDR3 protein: CASSGKGTFPDTQYF; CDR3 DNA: TGCGCCAGCAGCGGTAAAGGGACGTTCCCTGATACGCAGTATTTT
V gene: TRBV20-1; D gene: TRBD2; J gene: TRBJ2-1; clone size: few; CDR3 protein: CSARAPRTSVSYNEQFF; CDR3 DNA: TGCAGTGCTAGAGCCCCGAGGACTAGCGTCTCCTACAATGAGCAGTTCTTC
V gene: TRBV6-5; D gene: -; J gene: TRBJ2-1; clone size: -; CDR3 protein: CASSYSTGGPYNEQFF; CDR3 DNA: TGTGCCAGCAGTTACTCGACCGGGGGGCCCTACAATGAGCAGTTCTTC
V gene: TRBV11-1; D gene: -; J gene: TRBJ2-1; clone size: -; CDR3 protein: CASSFGRSNEQFF; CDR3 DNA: TGTGCCAGCAGCTTCGGACGAAGCAATGAGCAGTTCTTC
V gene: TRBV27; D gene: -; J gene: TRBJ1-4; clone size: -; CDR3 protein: CASSLSGWNEKLFF; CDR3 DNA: TGTGCCAGCAGTTTATCGGGGTGGAATGAAAAACTGTTTTTT
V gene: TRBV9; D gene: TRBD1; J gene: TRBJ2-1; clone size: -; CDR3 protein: CASSGTGSYNEQFF; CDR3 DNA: TGTGCCAGCAGCGGGACAGGGTCGTACAATGAGCAGTTCTTC
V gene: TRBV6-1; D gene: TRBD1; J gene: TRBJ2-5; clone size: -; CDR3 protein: CASSSPRDSQETQYF; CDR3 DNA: TGTGCCAGCAGCTCTCCCCGGGACAGCCAAGAGACCCAGTACTTC
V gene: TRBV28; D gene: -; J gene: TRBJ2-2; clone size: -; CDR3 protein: CASRLLRKGNTGELFF; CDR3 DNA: TGTGCCAGCAGGCTCTTACGGAAAGGAAACACCGGGGAGCTGTTTTTT
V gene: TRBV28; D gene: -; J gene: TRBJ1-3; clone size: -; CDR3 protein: CASSSAPRVTGNTIYF; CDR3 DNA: TGTGCCAGCAGTTCCGCGCCCAGGGTGACAGGAAACACCATATATTTT
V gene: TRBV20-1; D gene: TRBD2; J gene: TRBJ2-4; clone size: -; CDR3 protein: CSARDPGSGGAKNIQYF; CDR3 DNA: TGCAGTGCTAGAGATCCGGGTAGCGGGGGCGCCAAAAACATTCAGTACTTC
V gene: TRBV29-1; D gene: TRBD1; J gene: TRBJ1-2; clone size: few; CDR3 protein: CSVGGGLFYGYTF; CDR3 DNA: TGCAGCGTTGGAGGGGGCCTCTTCTATGGCTACACCTTC
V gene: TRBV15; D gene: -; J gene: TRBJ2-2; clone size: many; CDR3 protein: CATSRDGRDLNTGELFF; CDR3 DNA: TGTGCCACCAGCAGAGACGGACGGGATTTGAACACCGGGGAGCTGTTTTTT
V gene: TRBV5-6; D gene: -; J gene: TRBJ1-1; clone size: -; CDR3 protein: CASSLGTGIFTEAFF; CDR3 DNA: TGTGCCAGCAGCTTGGGAACAGGGATTTTTACTGAAGCTTTCTTT
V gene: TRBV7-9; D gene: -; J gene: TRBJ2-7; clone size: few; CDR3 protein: CASSLVSDGYEQYF; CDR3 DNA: TGTGCCAGCAGCTTAGTCTCGGATGGCTACGAGCAGTACTTC
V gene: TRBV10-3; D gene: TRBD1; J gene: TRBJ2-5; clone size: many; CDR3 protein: CAISDRVGAGGETQYF; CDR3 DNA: TGTGCCATCAGTGATCGTGTGGGGGCAGGGGGAGAGACCCAGTACTTC
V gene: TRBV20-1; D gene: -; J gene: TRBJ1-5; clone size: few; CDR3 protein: CSARDPIGAGSQHF; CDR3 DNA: TGCAGTGCTAGAGACCCAATCGGGGCTGGTTCTCAGCATTTT
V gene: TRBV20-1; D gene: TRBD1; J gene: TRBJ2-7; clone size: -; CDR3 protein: CSARRTGRGYEQYF; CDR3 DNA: TGCAGTGCTAGAAGGACAGGGAGAGGGTACGAGCAGTACTTC
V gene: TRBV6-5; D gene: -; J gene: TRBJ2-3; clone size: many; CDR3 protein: CASSYWDGITDTQYF; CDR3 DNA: TGTGCCAGCAGTTATTGGGACGGAATCACAGATACGCAGTATTTT
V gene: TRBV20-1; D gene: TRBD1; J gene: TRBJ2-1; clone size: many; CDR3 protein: CSAGTGAPDNEQFF; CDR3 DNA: TGCAGTGCTGGGACAGGGGCGCCCGACAATGAGCAGTTCTTC
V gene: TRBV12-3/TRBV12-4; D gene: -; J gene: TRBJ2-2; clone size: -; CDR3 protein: CASSPSGTRSTGELFF; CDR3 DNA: TGTGCCAGCAGTCCCTCCGGGACGCGGAGCACCGGGGAGCTGTTTTTT
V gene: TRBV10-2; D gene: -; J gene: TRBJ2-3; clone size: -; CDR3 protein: CASTGTLTDTQYF; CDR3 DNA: TGCGCCAGCACCGGGACCCTCACAGATACGCAGTATTTT
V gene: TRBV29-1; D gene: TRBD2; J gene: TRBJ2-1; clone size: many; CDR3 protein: CSSRLPAGYNEQFF; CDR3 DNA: TGCAGCTCCCGACTGCCAGCGGGATACAATGAGCAGTTCTTC
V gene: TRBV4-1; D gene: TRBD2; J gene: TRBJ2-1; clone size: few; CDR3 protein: CASSLGPGGLLNEQFF; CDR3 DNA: TGCGCCAGCAGCCTCGGACCGGGGGGGCTATTAAATGAGCAGTTCTTC
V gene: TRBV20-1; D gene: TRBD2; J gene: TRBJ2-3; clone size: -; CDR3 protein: CSASMGGGNTQYF; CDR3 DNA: TGCAGTGCTAGCATGGGGGGGGGAAATACGCAGTATTTT
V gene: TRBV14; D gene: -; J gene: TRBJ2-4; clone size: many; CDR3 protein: CASSAGNIQYF; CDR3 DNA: TGTGCCAGCAGCGCTGGAAACATTCAGTACTTC
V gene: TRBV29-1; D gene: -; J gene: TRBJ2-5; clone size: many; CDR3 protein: CSVEDVAGTQYF; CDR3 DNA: TGCAGCGTTGAAGATGTTGCGGGGACCCAGTACTTC
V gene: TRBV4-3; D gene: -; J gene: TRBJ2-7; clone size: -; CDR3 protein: CASSQDRGNWYEQYF; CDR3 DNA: TGCGCCAGCAGCCAAGATCGGGGGAATTGGTACGAGCAGTACTTC
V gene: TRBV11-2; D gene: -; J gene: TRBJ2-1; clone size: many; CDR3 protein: CASRRVGGKDNEQFF; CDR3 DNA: TGTGCCAGCAGAAGAGTGGGGGGAAAGGACAATGAGCAGTTCTTC
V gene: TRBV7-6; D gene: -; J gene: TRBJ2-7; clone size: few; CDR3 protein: CASSDGQSSYEQYF; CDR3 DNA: TGTGCCAGCAGCGACGGACAGAGCTCCTACGAGCAGTACTTC
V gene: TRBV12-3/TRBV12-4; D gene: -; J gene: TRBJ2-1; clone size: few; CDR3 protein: CASSLAQGYNEQFF; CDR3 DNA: TGTGCCAGCAGTTTGGCCCAGGGATACAATGAGCAGTTCTTC
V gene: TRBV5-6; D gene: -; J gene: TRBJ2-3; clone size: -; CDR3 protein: CASSLAVPPPADTQYF; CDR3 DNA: TGTGCCAGCAGCTTGGCAGTGCCGCCCCCCGCAGATACGCAGTATTTT
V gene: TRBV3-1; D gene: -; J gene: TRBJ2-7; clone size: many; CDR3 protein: CASSQDPGLSYEQYF; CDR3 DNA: TGTGCCAGCAGCCAAGACCCTGGACTCAGCTACGAGCAGTACTTC